This T cell receptor beta chain was identified in a study of CXCR3-negative and CXCR3-positive naive CD8 T cells. Points from the study as a whole: For CXCR3-positive naive cells, TRB CDR3s were more hydrophobic than those of CXCR3-negative naive cells.

Each TRB cDNA library was prepared by 5' RACE (with UMI labels). Reprocessing the 5' RACE reads, TCRdb reports a single entry for every CDR3 protein and omits DNA. This sample's table reports tens of thousands of distinct CDR3 sequences. This CDR3 has 15 residues. Looked up from germline, CDR1 is MDHEN and CDR2 is SYDVKM. A remark on this clonotype: As yet, its antigen is unknown.

Per CD8+ T cell subset, triplicate sorts of 300,000 cells each were done. Naive CD8+ T cells displayed a CD45RO-CCR7+CD27+CD95- phenotype. The chain has TRBV28 and TRBJ2-2; TCRdb calls TRBD2, which cannot be checked without DNA. Sequences were obtained from naive CXCR3+ CD8+ T cells from blood. Subset defined: CD45RO-CCR7+CD27+CD95- naive CD8+ T cells expressing CXCR3 (TNR3+). The TCR was taken from a human donor in good health. Some clones in this sample may be carry-over from other donors' samples. The chain's CDR3 is CASRPTSGATGELFF. The complete variable domain, with remaining parts taken from reference TRBV28 and TRBJ2-2, reads DVKVTQSSRYLVKRTGEKVFLECVQDMDHENMFWYRQDPGLGLRLIYFSYDVKMKEKGDIPEGYSVSREKKERFSLILESASTNQTSMYLCASRPTSGATGELFFGEGSRLTVL.